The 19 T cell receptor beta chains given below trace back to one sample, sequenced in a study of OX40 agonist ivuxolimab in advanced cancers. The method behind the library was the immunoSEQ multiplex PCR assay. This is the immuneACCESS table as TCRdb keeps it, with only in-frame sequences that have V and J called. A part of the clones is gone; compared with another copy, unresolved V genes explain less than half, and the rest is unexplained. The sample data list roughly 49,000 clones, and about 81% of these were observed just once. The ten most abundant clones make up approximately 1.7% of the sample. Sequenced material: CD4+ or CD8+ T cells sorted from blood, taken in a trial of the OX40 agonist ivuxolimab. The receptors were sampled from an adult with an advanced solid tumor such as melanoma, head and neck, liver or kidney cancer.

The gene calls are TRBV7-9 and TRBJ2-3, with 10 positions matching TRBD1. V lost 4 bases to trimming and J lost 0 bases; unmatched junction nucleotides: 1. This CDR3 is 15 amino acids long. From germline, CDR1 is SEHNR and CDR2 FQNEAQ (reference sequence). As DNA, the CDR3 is TGTGCCAGCAGCTCGGACAGGGGGAGCACAGATACGCAGTATTTT. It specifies CASSSDRGSTDTQYF.

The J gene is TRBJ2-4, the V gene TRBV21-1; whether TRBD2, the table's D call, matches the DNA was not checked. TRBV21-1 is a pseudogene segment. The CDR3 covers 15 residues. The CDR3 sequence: CASIPGLAVKNIQYF. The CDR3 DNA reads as TGTGCCAGCATCCCGGGACTAGCGGTTAAAAACATTCAGTACTTC.

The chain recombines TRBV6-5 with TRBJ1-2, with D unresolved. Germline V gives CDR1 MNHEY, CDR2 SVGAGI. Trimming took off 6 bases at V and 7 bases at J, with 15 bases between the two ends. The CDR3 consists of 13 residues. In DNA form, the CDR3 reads TGTGCCAGCAGGAAGGACCTCTTTAGTGGCTACACCTTC. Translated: CASRKDLFSGYTF.

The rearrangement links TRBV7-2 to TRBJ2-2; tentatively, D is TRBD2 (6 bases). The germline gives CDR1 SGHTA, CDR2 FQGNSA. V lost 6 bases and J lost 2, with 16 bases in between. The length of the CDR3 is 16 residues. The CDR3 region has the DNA TGTGCCAGCAGGCACGGCAGCGGGTCAAACACCGGGGAGCTGTTTTTT. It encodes CASRHGSGSNTGELFF.

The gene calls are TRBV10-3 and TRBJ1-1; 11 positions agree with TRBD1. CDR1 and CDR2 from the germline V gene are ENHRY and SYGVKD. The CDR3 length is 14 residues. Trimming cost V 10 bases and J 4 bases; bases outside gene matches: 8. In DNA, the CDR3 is TGTGCCACCGGACAGGGGGCGGTTGGCACTGAAGCTTTCTTT. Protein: CATGQGAVGTEAFF.

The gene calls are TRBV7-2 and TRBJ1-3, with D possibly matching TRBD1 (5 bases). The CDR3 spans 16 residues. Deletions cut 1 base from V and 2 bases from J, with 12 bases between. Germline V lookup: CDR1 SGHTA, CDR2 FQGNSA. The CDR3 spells CASSLGPQGTGNTIYF. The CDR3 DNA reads TGTGCCAGCAGCTTAGGGCCGCAGGGAACTGGAAACACCATATATTTT.

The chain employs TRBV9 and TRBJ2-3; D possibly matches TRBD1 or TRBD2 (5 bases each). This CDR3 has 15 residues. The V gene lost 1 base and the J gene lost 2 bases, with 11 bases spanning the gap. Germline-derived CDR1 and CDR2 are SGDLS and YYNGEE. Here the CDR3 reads CASSVSRDHTDTQYF. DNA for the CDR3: TGTGCCAGCAGCGTAAGCAGGGACCACACAGATACGCAGTATTTT.

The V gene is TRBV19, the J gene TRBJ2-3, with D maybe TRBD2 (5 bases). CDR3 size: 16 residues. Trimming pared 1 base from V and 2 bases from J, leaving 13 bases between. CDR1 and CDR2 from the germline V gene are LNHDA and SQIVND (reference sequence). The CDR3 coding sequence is TGTGCCAGTAGTATAGGGCGGAGGACTGTCACAGATACGCAGTATTTT. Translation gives CASSIGRRTVTDTQYF.

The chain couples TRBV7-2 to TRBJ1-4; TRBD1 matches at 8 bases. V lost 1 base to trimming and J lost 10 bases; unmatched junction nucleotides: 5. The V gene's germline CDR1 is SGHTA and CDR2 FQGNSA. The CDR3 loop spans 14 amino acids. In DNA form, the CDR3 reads TGTGCCAGCAGCTTAGACGGGACAGGCGGAAAACTGTTTTTT. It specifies CASSLDGTGGKLFF.

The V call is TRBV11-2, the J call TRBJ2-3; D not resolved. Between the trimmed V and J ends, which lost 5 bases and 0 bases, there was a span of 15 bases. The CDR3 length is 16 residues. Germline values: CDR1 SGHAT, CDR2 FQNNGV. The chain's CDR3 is CASSVRRFPSTDTQYF. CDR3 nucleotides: TGTGCCAGCAGCGTGCGACGGTTCCCTAGCACAGATACGCAGTATTTT.

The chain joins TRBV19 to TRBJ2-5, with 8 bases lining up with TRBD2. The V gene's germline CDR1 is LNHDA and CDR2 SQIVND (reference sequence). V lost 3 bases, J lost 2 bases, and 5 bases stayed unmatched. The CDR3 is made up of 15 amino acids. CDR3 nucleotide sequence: TGTGCCAGTAGTATCCGGGGGGGCCTACAAGAGACCCAGTACTTC. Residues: CASSIRGGLQETQYF. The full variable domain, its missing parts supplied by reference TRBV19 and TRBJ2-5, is DGGITQSPKYLFRKEGQNVTLSCEQNLNHDAMYWYRQDPGQGLRLIYYSQIVNDFQKGDIAEGYSVSREKKESFPLTVTSAQKNPTAFYLCASSIRGGLQETQYFGPGTRLLVL.

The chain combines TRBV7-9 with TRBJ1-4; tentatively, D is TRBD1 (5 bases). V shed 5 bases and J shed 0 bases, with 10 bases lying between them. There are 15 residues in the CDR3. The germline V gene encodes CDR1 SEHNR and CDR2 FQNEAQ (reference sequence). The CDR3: CASSPGDPTNEKLFF. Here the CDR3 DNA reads TGTGCCAGCAGCCCGGGGGACCCAACTAATGAAAAACTGTTTTTT.

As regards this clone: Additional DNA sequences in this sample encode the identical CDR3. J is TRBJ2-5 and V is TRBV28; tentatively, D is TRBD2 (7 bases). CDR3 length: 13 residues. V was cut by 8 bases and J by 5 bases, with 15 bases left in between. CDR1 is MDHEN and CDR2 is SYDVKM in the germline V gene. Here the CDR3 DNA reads TGTGCCAGCCGATGGGGGGGCCGGGAGACCCAGTACTTC. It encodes CASRWGGRETQYF.

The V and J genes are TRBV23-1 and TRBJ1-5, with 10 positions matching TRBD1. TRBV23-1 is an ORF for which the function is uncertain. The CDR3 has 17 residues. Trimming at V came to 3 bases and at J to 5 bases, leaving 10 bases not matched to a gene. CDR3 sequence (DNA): TGCGCCAGCAGTCACCAAGGGACAGGGGAGGGGGATCAGCCCCAGCATTTT. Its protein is CASSHQGTGEGDQPQHF.

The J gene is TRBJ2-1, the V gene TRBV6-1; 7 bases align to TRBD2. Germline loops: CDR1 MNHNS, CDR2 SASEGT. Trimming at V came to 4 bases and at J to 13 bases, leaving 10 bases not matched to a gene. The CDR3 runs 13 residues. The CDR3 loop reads CASSASLGRVQFF. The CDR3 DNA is TGTGCCAGCAGTGCTTCACTTGGGAGGGTACAGTTCTTC.

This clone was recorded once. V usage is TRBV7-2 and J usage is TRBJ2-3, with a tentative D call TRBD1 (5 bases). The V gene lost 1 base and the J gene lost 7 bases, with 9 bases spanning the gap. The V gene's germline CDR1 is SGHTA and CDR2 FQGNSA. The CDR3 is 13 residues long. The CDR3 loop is CASSLGGGYTQYF. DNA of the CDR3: TGTGCCAGCAGCTTAGGGGGCGGATATACGCAGTATTTT.

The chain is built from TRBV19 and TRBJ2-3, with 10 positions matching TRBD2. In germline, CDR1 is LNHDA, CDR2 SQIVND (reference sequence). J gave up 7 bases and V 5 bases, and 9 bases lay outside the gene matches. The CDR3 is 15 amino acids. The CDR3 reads CASSESSGSTYTQYF. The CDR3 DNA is TGTGCCAGTAGTGAGTCTAGCGGGAGTACATATACGCAGTATTTT.

CDR3 sequence: CASSTTGGAQPQHF. CDR3 coding DNA: TGTGCCAGTAGTACGACAGGGGGCGCCCAGCCCCAGCATTTT. V is TRBV19 and J is TRBJ1-5, with TRBD1 matching 10 bases. From germline, CDR1 is LNHDA and CDR2 SQIVND (reference sequence). V lost 4 bases, J lost 7 bases, and 4 bases stayed unmatched. The CDR3 contains 14 residues.

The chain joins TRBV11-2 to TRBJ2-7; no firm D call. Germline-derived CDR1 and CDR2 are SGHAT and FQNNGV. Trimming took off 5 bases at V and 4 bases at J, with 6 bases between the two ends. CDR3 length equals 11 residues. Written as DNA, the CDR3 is TGTGCCAGCAGCGCAACTTACGAGCAGTACTTC. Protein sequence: CASSATYEQYF. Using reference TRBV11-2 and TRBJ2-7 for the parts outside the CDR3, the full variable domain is EAGVAQSPRYKIIEKRQSVAFWCNPISGHATLYWYQQILGQGPKLLIQFQNNGVVDDSQLPKDRFSAERLKGVDSTLKIQPAKLEDSAVYLCASSATYEQYFGPGTRLTVT.